This T cell receptor beta chain was captured by sequencing in a study of blood T cell repertoires in COVID-19. Study-level background: There were acute and convalescent COVID-19 samples, and they came from the United States, Italy and Spain. T cells, B-cell-depleted T cells, or PBMCs supplied cDNA or gDNA.

The CDR3 length is 14 residues. Trimming stripped 3 bases from V and 6 bases from J, with 12 bases between. CDR1 is SNHLY, CDR2 FYNNEI, per germline. Study processing details: By means of reference gene primer amplification, nucleated cell counts were estimated. The data were produced by immunoSEQ multiplex PCR, yet TCRdb's version contains in-frame clones alone and is incomplete. V and J calls and clone size come straight from that table; D and trimming were deduced from the DNA. The sample records about 210,000 clones, less than 90% being singletons. The chain links TRBV2 to TRBJ1-5; D remains ambiguous. Sequences were obtained from peripheral blood. The clonotype comes from a man between 65 and 85 years old with acute or convalescent COVID-19. CDR3 sequence reads: CASSEIRRGQPQHF. Written as DNA, the CDR3 is TGTGCCAGCAGTGAGATTAGACGGGGTCAGCCCCAGCATTTT.